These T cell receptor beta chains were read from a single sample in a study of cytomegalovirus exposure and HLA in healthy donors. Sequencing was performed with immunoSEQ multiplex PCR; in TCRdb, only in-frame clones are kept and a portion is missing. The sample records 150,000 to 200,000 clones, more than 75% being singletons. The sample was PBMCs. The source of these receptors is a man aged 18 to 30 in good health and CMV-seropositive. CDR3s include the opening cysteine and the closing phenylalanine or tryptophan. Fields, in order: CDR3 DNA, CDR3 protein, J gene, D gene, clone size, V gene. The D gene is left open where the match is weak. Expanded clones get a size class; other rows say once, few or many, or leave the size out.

cdr3_nt: TGTGCCAGTAGTATAACGAGTGCAGGGTACGAGCAGTACTTC
cdr3_aa: CASSITSAGYEQYF
j_call: TRBJ2-7
d_call: NA
clone_size: NA
v_call: TRBV19

cdr3_nt: TGTGCCAGCAGCCCAAAGATAGCGGGGGTCGAGCAGTACTTC
cdr3_aa: CASSPKIAGVEQYF
j_call: TRBJ2-7
d_call: TRBD2
clone_size: NA
v_call: TRBV9

cdr3_nt: TGTGCCAGCGGAGAGCAGCCCCAGCATTTT
cdr3_aa: CASGEQPQHF
j_call: TRBJ1-5
d_call: NA
clone_size: NA
v_call: TRBV6-6

cdr3_nt: TGTGCCAGCAGCGGTGGAGTTAGCAATGAGCAGTTCTTC
cdr3_aa: CASSGGVSNEQFF
j_call: TRBJ2-1
d_call: NA
clone_size: NA
v_call: TRBV9

cdr3_nt: TGTGCCACCAGCACCAGACTAGCGGGGGTGAGAGATACGCAGTATTTT
cdr3_aa: CATSTRLAGVRDTQYF
j_call: TRBJ2-3
d_call: TRBD2
clone_size: few
v_call: TRBV15

cdr3_nt: TGTGCCAGCAGCCCAGGGGAGAGCACTGAAGCTTTCTTT
cdr3_aa: CASSPGESTEAFF
j_call: TRBJ1-1
d_call: NA
clone_size: NA
v_call: TRBV7-6

cdr3_nt: TGTGCCAGCAGTTTATCAGACCGCCGCAGGGCGGAAGCTTTCTTT
cdr3_aa: CASSLSDRRRAEAFF
j_call: TRBJ1-1
d_call: NA
clone_size: NA
v_call: TRBV27

cdr3_nt: TGTGCCTGGAGTGTACTCGGCTACGAGCAGTACTTC
cdr3_aa: CAWSVLGYEQYF
j_call: TRBJ2-7
d_call: NA
clone_size: NA
v_call: TRBV30

cdr3_nt: TGTGCCTGGAGGTTAAACAATGAGCAGTTCTTC
cdr3_aa: CAWRLNNEQFF
j_call: TRBJ2-1
d_call: NA
clone_size: NA
v_call: TRBV30

cdr3_nt: TGTGCCAGCTCACCTACAGGTATAGACGAGCAGTACTTC
cdr3_aa: CASSPTGIDEQYF
j_call: TRBJ2-7
d_call: NA
clone_size: NA
v_call: TRBV18

cdr3_nt: TGTGCCAGCAGTTACGCGGGGACGCAGGAGGAAGCTTTCTTT
cdr3_aa: CASSYAGTQEEAFF
j_call: TRBJ1-1
d_call: NA
clone_size: NA
v_call: TRBV6-5

cdr3_nt: TGTGCCAGCAAACCAGGACAGGGGGGTGACGAGCAGTACTTC
cdr3_aa: CASKPGQGGDEQYF
j_call: TRBJ2-7
d_call: TRBD1
clone_size: NA
v_call: TRBV10-3

cdr3_nt: TGTGCCACCAGCAGAGATGTAATATCCAATCAGCCCCAGCATTTT
cdr3_aa: CATSRDVISNQPQHF
j_call: TRBJ1-5
d_call: NA
clone_size: NA
v_call: TRBV15

cdr3_nt: TGTGCCAGCAGCGTAGGGACAGTTCAGAGCACAGATACGCAGTATTTT
cdr3_aa: CASSVGTVQSTDTQYF
j_call: TRBJ2-3
d_call: NA
clone_size: NA
v_call: TRBV9

cdr3_nt: TGTGCCAGTAGTATCTCATTTGGACAGCTATATGGCTACACCTTC
cdr3_aa: CASSISFGQLYGYTF
j_call: TRBJ1-2
d_call: NA
clone_size: NA
v_call: TRBV19

cdr3_nt: TGTGCCAGCAGCTTAGGGCGGGGGGCGAACACTGAAGCTTTCTTT
cdr3_aa: CASSLGRGANTEAFF
j_call: TRBJ1-1
d_call: NA
clone_size: once
v_call: TRBV7-2

cdr3_nt: TGTGCCAGCAGCGGGGGACAGGGGCTATTTAATGAAAAACTGTTTTTT
cdr3_aa: CASSGGQGLFNEKLFF
j_call: TRBJ1-4
d_call: TRBD1
clone_size: NA
v_call: TRBV7-6

cdr3_nt: TGTGCCAGCAGCTTACCCGGACTAGCGGGAGCAACAGATACGCAGTATTTT
cdr3_aa: CASSLPGLAGATDTQYF
j_call: TRBJ2-3
d_call: TRBD2
clone_size: NA
v_call: TRBV11-3

cdr3_nt: TGTGCCAGTAGTCAGTCTTTCCACGAGCAGTACTTC
cdr3_aa: CASSQSFHEQYF
j_call: TRBJ2-7
d_call: NA
clone_size: NA
v_call: TRBV19

cdr3_nt: TGCGCCAGCACCTTCGGTGGAGGGGGCAGGACTGAAGCTTTCTTT
cdr3_aa: CASTFGGGGRTEAFF
j_call: TRBJ1-1
d_call: TRBD1
clone_size: NA
v_call: TRBV5-1

cdr3_nt: TGTGCCAGCAGCTTAGGCAGGGGGACTGGGGCCAACGGCCTGACTTTC
cdr3_aa: CASSLGRGTGANGLTF
j_call: TRBJ2-6
d_call: NA
clone_size: NA
v_call: TRBV11-2

cdr3_nt: TGTGCCAGCTCCCACAGGGAAGACGGAAACACCATATATTTT
cdr3_aa: CASSHREDGNTIYF
j_call: TRBJ1-3
d_call: NA
clone_size: NA
v_call: TRBV18

cdr3_nt: TGTGCCAGCTTCCGCAGGGCCCAAAGGTATGGCTACACCTTC
cdr3_aa: CASFRRAQRYGYTF
j_call: TRBJ1-2
d_call: NA
clone_size: NA
v_call: TRBV21-1

cdr3_nt: TGCGCCATCCCGGGACAGATCATTCAGTACTTC
cdr3_aa: CAIPGQIIQYF
j_call: TRBJ2-4
d_call: TRBD1
clone_size: NA
v_call: TRBV5-1

cdr3_nt: TGTGCCAGCAGACCCTACAGCGGGGGGCCCTACGAGCAGTACTTC
cdr3_aa: CASRPYSGGPYEQYF
j_call: TRBJ2-7
d_call: TRBD2
clone_size: NA
v_call: TRBV6-5

cdr3_nt: TGTGCCAGCAGTGACGGTTGGGCACAGTATTTT
cdr3_aa: CASSDGWAQYF
j_call: TRBJ2-3
d_call: NA
clone_size: NA
v_call: TRBV6-4

cdr3_nt: TGTGCCTGGAGTGTACGACAGAACTACGAGCAGTACTTC
cdr3_aa: CAWSVRQNYEQYF
j_call: TRBJ2-7
d_call: NA
clone_size: NA
v_call: TRBV30

cdr3_nt: TGTGCCAGCAGACCCGCGGACAGGGGAGGCACTGAAGCTTTCTTT
cdr3_aa: CASRPADRGGTEAFF
j_call: TRBJ1-1
d_call: TRBD1
clone_size: NA
v_call: TRBV7-2

cdr3_nt: TGTGCCAGCAGCGTAGTTGAGCGGGGGGGGTACAATGAGCAGTTCTTC
cdr3_aa: CASSVVERGGYNEQFF
j_call: TRBJ2-1
d_call: TRBD2
clone_size: NA
v_call: TRBV9

cdr3_nt: TGTGCCAGCAGCTTTGGGGGAGGGAACACTGAAGCTTTCTTT
cdr3_aa: CASSFGGGNTEAFF
j_call: TRBJ1-1
d_call: NA
clone_size: NA
v_call: TRBV5-4

cdr3_nt: TGTGCCAGCAGCTTAGACATCGCGGGGAACACTGAAGCTTTCTTT
cdr3_aa: CASSLDIAGNTEAFF
j_call: TRBJ1-1
d_call: NA
clone_size: NA
v_call: TRBV11-3

cdr3_nt: TGCGCCAGCAGCCATGGACAGCCGAATGAAAAACTGTTTTTT
cdr3_aa: CASSHGQPNEKLFF
j_call: TRBJ1-4
d_call: NA
clone_size: few
v_call: TRBV4-3

cdr3_nt: TGCGCCAGCAGCCCGGGACAGGCTAACTCCTACGAGCAGTACTTC
cdr3_aa: CASSPGQANSYEQYF
j_call: TRBJ2-7
d_call: TRBD1
clone_size: NA
v_call: TRBV4-3

cdr3_nt: TGCGCCAGCAGCCAAGGAGAGATGAACACTGAAGCTTTCTTT
cdr3_aa: CASSQGEMNTEAFF
j_call: TRBJ1-1
d_call: NA
clone_size: NA
v_call: TRBV4-3

cdr3_nt: TGTGGGGTGGGGCAGGGAGGTTTAGGTGTCACTGAAGCTTTCTTT
cdr3_aa: CGVGQGGLGVTEAFF
j_call: TRBJ1-1
d_call: NA
clone_size: NA
v_call: TRBV7-9

cdr3_nt: TGTGCCAGCAGGGATATAGCCGAAAAACTGTTTTTT
cdr3_aa: CASRDIAEKLFF
j_call: TRBJ1-4
d_call: NA
clone_size: NA
v_call: TRBV2

cdr3_nt: TGCGCCAGCAGCACCTACGGGACAGGAACGTACGAGCAGTACTTC
cdr3_aa: CASSTYGTGTYEQYF
j_call: TRBJ2-7
d_call: TRBD1
clone_size: NA
v_call: TRBV5-1

cdr3_nt: TGTGCCAGCAGTGAATCCGCGGGGGGTGGCACAGATACGCAGTATTTT
cdr3_aa: CASSESAGGGTDTQYF
j_call: TRBJ2-3
d_call: TRBD2
clone_size: NA
v_call: TRBV6-4

cdr3_nt: TGCGCCAGCAGCCAAGATGTCCCTGGGGCGGGGGGGCTCCCCTACGAGCAGTACTTC
cdr3_aa: CASSQDVPGAGGLPYEQYF
j_call: TRBJ2-7
d_call: TRBD2
clone_size: NA
v_call: TRBV4-1

cdr3_nt: TGTGCCAGCAGCGCCCCCGGGGGGCACCATGAGCAGTTCTTC
cdr3_aa: CASSAPGGHHEQFF
j_call: TRBJ2-1
d_call: NA
clone_size: NA
v_call: TRBV9

cdr3_nt: TGTGCTAGTGGTAGCGGCACAGATACGCAGTATTTT
cdr3_aa: CASGSGTDTQYF
j_call: TRBJ2-3
d_call: NA
clone_size: NA
v_call: TRBV12-5

cdr3_nt: TGCGCCAGCAGCCAAGGCCTGTTGGCCTCGAACACCGGGGAGCTGTTTTTT
cdr3_aa: CASSQGLLASNTGELFF
j_call: TRBJ2-2
d_call: NA
clone_size: NA
v_call: TRBV4-1

cdr3_nt: TGTGCCAGCAGCGTAGCTGAGGCACGGGGAAACACCATATATTTT
cdr3_aa: CASSVAEARGNTIYF
j_call: TRBJ1-3
d_call: NA
clone_size: NA
v_call: TRBV9

cdr3_nt: TGCGCCAGCAGCTTGACAGAAACAAACTATGGCTACACCTTC
cdr3_aa: CASSLTETNYGYTF
j_call: TRBJ1-2
d_call: NA
clone_size: NA
v_call: TRBV5-1

cdr3_nt: TGTGCCAGCTGCCGCGGCGGGGGGGCCGCGGATACGCAGTATTTT
cdr3_aa: CASCRGGGAADTQYF
j_call: TRBJ2-3
d_call: TRBD2
clone_size: NA
v_call: TRBV5-4

cdr3_nt: TGTGCCAGCAGCTTTCTGACAGGGGGCTCCTACGAGCAGTACTTC
cdr3_aa: CASSFLTGGSYEQYF
j_call: TRBJ2-7
d_call: TRBD1
clone_size: few
v_call: TRBV7-2

cdr3_nt: TGTGCCAGCAGCGATCCGGGAGGATTTGGCAATCAGCCCCAGCATTTT
cdr3_aa: CASSDPGGFGNQPQHF
j_call: TRBJ1-5
d_call: NA
clone_size: few
v_call: TRBV2

cdr3_nt: TGTGCCAGCAGCGTACCCCGGATGACCAGGGGGCTCTACGAGCAGTACTTC
cdr3_aa: CASSVPRMTRGLYEQYF
j_call: TRBJ2-7
d_call: TRBD1
clone_size: once
v_call: TRBV7-9

cdr3_nt: TGTGCCAGCAGTTTTAGGCGAGGTGCTGAAGCTTTCTTT
cdr3_aa: CASSFRRGAEAFF
j_call: TRBJ1-1
d_call: NA
clone_size: NA
v_call: TRBV6-5

cdr3_nt: TGTGCCACCAGCACCTATACCGGGACTAGCGGGTCAGATACGCAGTATTTT
cdr3_aa: CATSTYTGTSGSDTQYF
j_call: TRBJ2-3
d_call: TRBD2
clone_size: NA
v_call: TRBV15